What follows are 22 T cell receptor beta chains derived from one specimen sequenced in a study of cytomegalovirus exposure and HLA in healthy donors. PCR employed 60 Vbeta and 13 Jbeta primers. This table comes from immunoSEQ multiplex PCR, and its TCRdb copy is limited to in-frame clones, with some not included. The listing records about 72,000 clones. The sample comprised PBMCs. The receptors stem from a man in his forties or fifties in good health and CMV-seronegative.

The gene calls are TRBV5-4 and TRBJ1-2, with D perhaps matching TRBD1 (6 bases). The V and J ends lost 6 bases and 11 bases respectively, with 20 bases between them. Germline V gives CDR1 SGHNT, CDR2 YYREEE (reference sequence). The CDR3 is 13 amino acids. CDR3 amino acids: CASTVIGFQGYTF. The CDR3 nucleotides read TGTGCCAGCACCGTCATAGGATTCCAGGGGTACACCTTC.

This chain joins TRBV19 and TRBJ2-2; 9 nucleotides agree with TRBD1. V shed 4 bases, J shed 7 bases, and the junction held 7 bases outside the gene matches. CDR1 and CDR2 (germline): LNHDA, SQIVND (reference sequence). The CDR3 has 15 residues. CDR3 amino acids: CASSRRQGVVGELFF. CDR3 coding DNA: TGTGCCAGTAGTAGGAGACAGGGGGTTGTCGGGGAGCTGTTTTTT.

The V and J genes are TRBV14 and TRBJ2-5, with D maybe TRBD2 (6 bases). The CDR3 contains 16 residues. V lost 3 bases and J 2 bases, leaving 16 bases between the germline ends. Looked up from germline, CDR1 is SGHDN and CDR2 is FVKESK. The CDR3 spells CASSQNGGEGQETQYF. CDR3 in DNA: TGTGCCAGCAGCCAGAACGGGGGAGAGGGGCAAGAGACCCAGTACTTC.

For the CDR3, the DNA is TGTGCCAGCAATGGGGGGACAACTAATGAAAAACTGTTTTTT. It specifies CASNGGTTNEKLFF. V gene TRBV6-1 combines with J gene TRBJ1-4, with D maybe TRBD1 (5 bases). Trimming removed 7 bases from V and 0 bases from J, with 9 bases in between. Germline CDR1 is MNHNS and CDR2 is SASEGT. The CDR3 contains 14 residues.

CDR3 protein: CASSQDGGAVGETQYF. The CDR3, as DNA: TGCGCCAGCAGCCAAGATGGGGGGGCAGTGGGAGAGACCCAGTACTTC. The chain has TRBV4-1 and TRBJ2-5; maybe TRBD2 (7 bases). CDR3 length equals 16 residues. The germline V gene has CDR1 MGHRA and CDR2 YSYEKL. The V and J ends lost 0 bases and 4 bases respectively, with 15 bases between them.

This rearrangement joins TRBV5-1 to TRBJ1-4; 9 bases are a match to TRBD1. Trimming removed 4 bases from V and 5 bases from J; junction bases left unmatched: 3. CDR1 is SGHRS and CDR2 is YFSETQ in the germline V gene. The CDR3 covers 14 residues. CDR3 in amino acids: CASSAQGANEKLFF. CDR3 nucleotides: TGCGCCAGCAGCGCACAGGGGGCGAATGAAAAACTGTTTTTT.

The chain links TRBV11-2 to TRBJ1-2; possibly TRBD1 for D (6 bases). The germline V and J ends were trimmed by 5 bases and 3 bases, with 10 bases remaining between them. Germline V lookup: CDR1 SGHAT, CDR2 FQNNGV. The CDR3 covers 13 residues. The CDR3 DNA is TGTGCCAGCAGCCGGACAGAATACTATGGCTACACCTTC. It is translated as CASSRTEYYGYTF.

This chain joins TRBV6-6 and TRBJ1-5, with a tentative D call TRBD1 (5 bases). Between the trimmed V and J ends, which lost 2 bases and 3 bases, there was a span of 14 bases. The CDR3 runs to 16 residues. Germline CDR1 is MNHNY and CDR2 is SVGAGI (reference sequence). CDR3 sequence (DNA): TGTGCCAGCAGTTACGACGGGGGGACCTTCAATCAGCCCCAGCATTTT. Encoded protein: CASSYDGGTFNQPQHF.

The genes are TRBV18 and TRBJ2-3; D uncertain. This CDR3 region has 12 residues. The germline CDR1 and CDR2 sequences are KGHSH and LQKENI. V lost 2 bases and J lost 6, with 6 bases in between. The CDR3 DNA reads TGTGCCAGCTCACCAATCGTGGATACGCAGTATTTT. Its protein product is CASSPIVDTQYF.

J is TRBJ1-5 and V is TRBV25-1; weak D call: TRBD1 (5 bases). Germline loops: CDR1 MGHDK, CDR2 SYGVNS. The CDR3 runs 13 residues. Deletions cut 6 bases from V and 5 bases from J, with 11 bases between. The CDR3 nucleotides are TGTGCCAGCAGGGGGGGTCAGGATCAGCCCCAGCATTTT. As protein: CASRGGQDQPQHF.

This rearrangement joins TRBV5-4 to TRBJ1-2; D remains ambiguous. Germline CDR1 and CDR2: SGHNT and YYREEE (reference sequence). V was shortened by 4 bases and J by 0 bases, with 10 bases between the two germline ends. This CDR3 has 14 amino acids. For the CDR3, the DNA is TGTGCCAGCAGCCCCGGAGCAGCTAACTATGGCTACACCTTC. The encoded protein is CASSPGAANYGYTF. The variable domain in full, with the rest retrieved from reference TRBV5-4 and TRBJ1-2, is ETGVTQSPTHLIKTRGQQVTLRCSSQSGHNTVSWYQQALGQGPQFIFQYYREEENGRGNFPPRFSGLQFPNYSSELNVNALELDDSALYLCASSPGAANYGYTFGSGTRLTVV.

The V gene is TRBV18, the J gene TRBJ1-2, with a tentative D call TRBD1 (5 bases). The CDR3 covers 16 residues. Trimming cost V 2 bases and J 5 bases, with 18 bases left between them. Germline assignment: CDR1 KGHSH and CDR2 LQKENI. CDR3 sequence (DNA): TGTGCCAGCTCACCAGGGGCCGGTCCCTTGGGGTATGGCTACACCTTC. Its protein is CASSPGAGPLGYGYTF.

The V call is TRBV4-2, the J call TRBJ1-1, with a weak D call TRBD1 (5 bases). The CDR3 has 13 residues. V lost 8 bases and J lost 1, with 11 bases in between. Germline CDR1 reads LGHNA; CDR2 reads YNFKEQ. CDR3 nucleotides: TGTGCCAGCGGAGGGGCGGAGAACACTGAAGCTTTCTTT. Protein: CASGGAENTEAFF.

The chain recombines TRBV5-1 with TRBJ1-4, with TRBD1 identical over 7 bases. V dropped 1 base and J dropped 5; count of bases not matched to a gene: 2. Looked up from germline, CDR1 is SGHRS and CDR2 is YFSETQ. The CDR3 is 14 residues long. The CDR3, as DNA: TGCGCCAGCAGCTTGCAGGGGGGAAATGAAAAACTGTTTTTT. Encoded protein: CASSLQGGNEKLFF.

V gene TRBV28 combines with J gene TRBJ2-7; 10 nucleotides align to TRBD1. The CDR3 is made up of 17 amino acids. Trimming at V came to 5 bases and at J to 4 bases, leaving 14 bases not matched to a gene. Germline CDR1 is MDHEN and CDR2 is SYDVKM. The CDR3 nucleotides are TGTGCCAGCAGTGGCACCTTGACAGGGGGCTTGTCGTACGAGCAGTACTTC. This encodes CASSGTLTGGLSYEQYF.

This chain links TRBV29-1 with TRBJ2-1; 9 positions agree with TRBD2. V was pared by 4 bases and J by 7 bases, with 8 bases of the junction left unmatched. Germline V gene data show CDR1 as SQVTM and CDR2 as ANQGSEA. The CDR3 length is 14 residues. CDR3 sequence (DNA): TGCAGCGTTGTCGGGCGGGGGGGAGGAAATGAGCAGTTCTTC. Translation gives CSVVGRGGGNEQFF.

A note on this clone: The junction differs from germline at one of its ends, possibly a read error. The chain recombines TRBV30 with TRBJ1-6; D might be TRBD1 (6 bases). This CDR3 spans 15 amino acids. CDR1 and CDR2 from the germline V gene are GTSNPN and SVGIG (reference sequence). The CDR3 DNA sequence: TGTGCCGGGAGTGTAAAGGGGGTCGGGAATTCACCCCTCCACTTT. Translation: CAGSVKGVGNSPLHF. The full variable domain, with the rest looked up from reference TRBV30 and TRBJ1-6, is SQTIHQWPATLVQPVGSPLSLECTVEGTSNPNLYWYRQAAGRGLQLLFYSVGIGQISSEVPQNLSASRPQDRQFILSSKKLLLSDSGFYLCAGSVKGVGNSPLHFGNGTRLTVT.

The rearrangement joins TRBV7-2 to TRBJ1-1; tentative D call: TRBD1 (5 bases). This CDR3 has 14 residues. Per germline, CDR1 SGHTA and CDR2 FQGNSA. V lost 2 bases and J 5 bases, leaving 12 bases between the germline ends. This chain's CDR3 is CASSLSRGGTEAFF. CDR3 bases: TGTGCCAGCAGCTTAAGTCGGGGGGGGACTGAAGCTTTCTTT.

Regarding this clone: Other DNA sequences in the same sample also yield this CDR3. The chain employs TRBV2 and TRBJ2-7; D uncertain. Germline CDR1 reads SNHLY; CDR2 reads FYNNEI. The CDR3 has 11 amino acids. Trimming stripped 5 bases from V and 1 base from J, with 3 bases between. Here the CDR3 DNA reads TGTGCCAGCAGTCGGTCCTACGAGCAGTACTTC. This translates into CASSRSYEQYF.

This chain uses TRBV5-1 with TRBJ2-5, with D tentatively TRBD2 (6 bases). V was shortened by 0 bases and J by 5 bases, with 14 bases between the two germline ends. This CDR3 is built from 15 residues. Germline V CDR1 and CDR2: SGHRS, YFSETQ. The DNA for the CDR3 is TGCGCCAGCAGCTTGGCGCACCCCCGGGAGGAGACCCAGTACTTC. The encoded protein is CASSLAHPREETQYF.

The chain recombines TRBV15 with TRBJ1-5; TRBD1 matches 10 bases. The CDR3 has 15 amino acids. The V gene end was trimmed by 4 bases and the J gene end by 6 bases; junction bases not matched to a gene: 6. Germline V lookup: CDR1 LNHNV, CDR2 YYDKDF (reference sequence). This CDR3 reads CATSTGTGVVQPQHF. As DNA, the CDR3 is TGTGCCACCAGCACCGGGACAGGGGTGGTTCAGCCCCAGCATTTT.

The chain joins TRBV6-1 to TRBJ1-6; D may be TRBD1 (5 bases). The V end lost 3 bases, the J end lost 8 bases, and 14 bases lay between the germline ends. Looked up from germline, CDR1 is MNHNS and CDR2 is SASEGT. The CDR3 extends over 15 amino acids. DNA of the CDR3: TGTGCCAGCAGTGATACCCAGGGATTTGATTCACCCCTCCACTTT. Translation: CASSDTQGFDSPLHF.